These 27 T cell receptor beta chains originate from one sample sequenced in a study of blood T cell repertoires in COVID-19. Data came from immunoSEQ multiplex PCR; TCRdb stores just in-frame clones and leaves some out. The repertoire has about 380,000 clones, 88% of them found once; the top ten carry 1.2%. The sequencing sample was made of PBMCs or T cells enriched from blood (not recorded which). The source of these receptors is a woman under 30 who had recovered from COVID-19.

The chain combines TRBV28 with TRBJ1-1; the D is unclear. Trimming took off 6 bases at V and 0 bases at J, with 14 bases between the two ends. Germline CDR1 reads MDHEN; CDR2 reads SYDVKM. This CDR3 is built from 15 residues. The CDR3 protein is CASSQARVMNTEAFF. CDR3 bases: TGTGCCAGCAGCCAAGCCCGGGTCATGAACACTGAAGCTTTCTTT.

CDR3 DNA: TGTGCCAGCAGCGAAGAGGCCGTGGGTACGCAGTATTTT. Residues: CASSEEAVGTQYF. This chain uses TRBV7-2 with TRBJ2-3; no definite D call. V shed 5 bases and J shed 8 bases, with 14 bases lying between them. This CDR3 is 13 amino acids long. Per the germline V gene, CDR1 is SGHTA and CDR2 is FQGNSA.

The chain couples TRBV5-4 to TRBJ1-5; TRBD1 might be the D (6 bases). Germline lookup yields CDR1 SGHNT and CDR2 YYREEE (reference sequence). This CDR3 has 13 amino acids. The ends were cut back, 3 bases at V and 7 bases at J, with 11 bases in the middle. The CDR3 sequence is CASSSGVNQPQHF. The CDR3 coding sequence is TGTGCCAGCAGCTCAGGGGTGAACCAGCCCCAGCATTTT. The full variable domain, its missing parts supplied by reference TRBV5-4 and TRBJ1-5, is ETGVTQSPTHLIKTRGQQVTLRCSSQSGHNTVSWYQQALGQGPQFIFQYYREEENGRGNFPPRFSGLQFPNYSSELNVNALELDDSALYLCASSSGVNQPQHFGDGTRLSIL.

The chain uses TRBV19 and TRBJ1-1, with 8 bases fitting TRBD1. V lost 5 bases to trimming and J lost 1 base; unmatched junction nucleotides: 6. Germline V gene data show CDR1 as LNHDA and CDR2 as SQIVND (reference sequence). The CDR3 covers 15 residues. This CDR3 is CASSLGQGTNTEAFF. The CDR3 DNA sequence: TGTGCCAGTAGTCTCGGACAGGGCACGAACACTGAAGCTTTCTTT. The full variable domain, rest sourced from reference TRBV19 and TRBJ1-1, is DGGITQSPKYLFRKEGQNVTLSCEQNLNHDAMYWYRQDPGQGLRLIYYSQIVNDFQKGDIAEGYSVSREKKESFPLTVTSAQKNPTAFYLCASSLGQGTNTEAFFGQGTRLTVV.

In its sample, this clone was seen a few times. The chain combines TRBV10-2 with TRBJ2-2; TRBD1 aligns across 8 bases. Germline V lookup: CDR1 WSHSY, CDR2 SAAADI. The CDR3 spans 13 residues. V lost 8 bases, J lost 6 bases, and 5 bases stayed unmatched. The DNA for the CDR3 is TGCGCCAGCTGGGGACAGGTAGCCGGGGAGCTGTTTTTT. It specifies CASWGQVAGELFF.

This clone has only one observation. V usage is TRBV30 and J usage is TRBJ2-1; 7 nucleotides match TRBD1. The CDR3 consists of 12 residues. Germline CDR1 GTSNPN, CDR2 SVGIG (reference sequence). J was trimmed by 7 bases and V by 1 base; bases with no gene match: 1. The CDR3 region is CAWSDRGNEQFF. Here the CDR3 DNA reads TGTGCCTGGAGTGACAGGGGTAATGAGCAGTTCTTC.

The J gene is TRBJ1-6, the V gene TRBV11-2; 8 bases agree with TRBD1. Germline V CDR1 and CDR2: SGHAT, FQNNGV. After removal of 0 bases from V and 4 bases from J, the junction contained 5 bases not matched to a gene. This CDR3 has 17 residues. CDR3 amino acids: CASSLEPGTGYNSPLHF. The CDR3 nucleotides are TGTGCCAGCAGCTTAGAACCCGGGACAGGATATAATTCACCCCTCCACTTT.

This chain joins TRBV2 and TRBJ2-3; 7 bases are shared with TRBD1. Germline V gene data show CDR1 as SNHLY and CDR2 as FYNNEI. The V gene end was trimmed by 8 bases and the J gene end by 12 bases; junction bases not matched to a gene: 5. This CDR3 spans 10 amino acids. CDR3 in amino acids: CASEGAKQYF. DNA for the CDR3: TGTGCCAGCGAGGGGGCAAAACAGTATTTT.

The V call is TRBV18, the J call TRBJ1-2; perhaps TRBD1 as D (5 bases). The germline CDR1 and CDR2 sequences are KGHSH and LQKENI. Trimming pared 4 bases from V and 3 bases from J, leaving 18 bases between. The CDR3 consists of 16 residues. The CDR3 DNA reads TGTGCCAGCTCACAGCTGGCGGACAAATCGCACTATGGCTACACCTTC. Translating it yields CASSQLADKSHYGYTF.

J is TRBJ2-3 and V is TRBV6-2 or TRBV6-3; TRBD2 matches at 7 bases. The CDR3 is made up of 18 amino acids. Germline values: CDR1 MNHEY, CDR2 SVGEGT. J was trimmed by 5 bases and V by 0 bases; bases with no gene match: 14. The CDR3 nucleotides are TGTGCCAGCAGTTACTCGGTGAGGGGTGCGGGGGAGGAAGATACGCAGTATTTT. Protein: CASSYSVRGAGEEDTQYF.

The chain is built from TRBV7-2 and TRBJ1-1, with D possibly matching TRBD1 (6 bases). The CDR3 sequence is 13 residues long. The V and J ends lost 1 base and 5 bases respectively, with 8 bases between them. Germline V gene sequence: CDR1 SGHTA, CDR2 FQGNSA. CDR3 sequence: CASSLGGRTEAFF. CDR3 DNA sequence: TGTGCCAGCAGCTTAGGGGGGCGGACTGAAGCTTTCTTT.

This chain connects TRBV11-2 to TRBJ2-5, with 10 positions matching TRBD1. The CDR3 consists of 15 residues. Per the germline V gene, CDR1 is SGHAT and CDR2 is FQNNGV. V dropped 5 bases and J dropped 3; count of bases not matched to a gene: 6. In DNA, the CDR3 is TGTGCCAGCAGCGCAGCCGGGACAGGGGAAGAGACCCAGTACTTC. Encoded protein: CASSAAGTGEETQYF.

The CDR3, as DNA: TGTGCCAGTAGCATACCCCAGGGTAGGGGGAACACTGAAGCTTTCTTT. Protein product: CASSIPQGRGNTEAFF. The chain links TRBV19 to TRBJ1-1; possible D gene TRBD1, 5 bases. The CDR3 is 16 amino acids. CDR1 and CDR2 from the germline V gene are LNHDA and SQIVND (reference sequence). Trimming took off 6 bases at V and 1 base at J, with 18 bases between the two ends.

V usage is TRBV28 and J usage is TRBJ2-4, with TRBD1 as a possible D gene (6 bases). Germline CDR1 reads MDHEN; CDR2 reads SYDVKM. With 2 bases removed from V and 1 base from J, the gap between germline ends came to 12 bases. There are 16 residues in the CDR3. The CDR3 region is CASSLVGRGAKNIQYF. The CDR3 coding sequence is TGTGCCAGCAGTTTAGTAGGAAGGGGGGCCAAAAACATTCAGTACTTC.

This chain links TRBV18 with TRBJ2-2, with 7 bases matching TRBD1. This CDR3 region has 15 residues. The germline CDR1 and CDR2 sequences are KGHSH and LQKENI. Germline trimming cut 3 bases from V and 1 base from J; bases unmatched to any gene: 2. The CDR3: CASSPGQLNTGELFF. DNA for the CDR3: TGTGCCAGCTCACCGGGACAGCTGAACACCGGGGAGCTGTTTTTT. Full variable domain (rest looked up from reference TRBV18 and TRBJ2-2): NAGVMQNPRHLVRRRGQEARLRCSPMKGHSHVYWYRQLPEEGLKFMVYLQKENIIDESGMPKERFSAEFPKEGPSILRIQQVVRGDSAAYFCASSPGQLNTGELFFGEGSRLTVL.

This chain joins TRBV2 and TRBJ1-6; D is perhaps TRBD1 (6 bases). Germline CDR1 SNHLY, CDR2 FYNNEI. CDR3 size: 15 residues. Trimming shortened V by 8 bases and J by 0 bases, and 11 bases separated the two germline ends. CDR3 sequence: CASRQESSYNSPLHF. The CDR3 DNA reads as TGTGCCAGCCGACAGGAGAGCTCCTATAATTCACCCCTCCACTTT.

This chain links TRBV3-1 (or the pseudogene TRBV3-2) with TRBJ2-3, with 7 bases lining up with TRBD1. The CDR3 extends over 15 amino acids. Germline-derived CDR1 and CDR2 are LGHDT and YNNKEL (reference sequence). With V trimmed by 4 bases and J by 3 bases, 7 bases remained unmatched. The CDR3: CASSLQGVGTDTQYF. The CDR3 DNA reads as TGTGCCAGCAGCCTCCAGGGGGTAGGGACAGATACGCAGTATTTT.

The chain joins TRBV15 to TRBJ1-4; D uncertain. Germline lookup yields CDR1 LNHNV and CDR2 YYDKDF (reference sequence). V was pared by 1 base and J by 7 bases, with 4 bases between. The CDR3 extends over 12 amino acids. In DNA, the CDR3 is TGTGCCACCAGCAGAGTGGCTGAAAAACTGTTTTTT. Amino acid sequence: CATSRVAEKLFF.

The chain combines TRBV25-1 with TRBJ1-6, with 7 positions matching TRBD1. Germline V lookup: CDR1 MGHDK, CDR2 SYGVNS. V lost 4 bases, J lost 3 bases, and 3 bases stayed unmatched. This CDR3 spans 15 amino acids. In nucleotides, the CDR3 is TGTGCCAGCAGTGGCCGGGACAGCTATAATTCACCCCTCCACTTT. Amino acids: CASSGRDSYNSPLHF.

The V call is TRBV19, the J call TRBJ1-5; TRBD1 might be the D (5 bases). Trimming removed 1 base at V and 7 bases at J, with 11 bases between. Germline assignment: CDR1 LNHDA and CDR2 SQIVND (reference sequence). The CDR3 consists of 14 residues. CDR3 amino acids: CASSIGPGRQPQHF. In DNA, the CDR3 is TGTGCCAGTAGTATAGGTCCAGGGAGGCAGCCCCAGCATTTT.

In DNA form, the CDR3 reads TGCGCCAGCAGCATAGTGCGGGCCCTCGAGGGGGCGGGCGAGCAGTACTTC. This codes for CASSIVRALEGAGEQYF. The genes are TRBV5-1 and TRBJ2-7; TRBD1 aligns across 7 bases. V shed 4 bases, J shed 6 bases, and the junction held 19 bases outside the gene matches. Germline V gives CDR1 SGHRS, CDR2 YFSETQ. The CDR3 consists of 17 residues.

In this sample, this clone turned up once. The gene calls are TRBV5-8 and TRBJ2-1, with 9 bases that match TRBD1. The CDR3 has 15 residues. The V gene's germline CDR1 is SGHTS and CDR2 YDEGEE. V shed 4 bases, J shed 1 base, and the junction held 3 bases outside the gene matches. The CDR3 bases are TGTGCCAGCAGCGCCGGACAGGGGTCCTACAATGAGCAGTTCTTC. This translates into CASSAGQGSYNEQFF.

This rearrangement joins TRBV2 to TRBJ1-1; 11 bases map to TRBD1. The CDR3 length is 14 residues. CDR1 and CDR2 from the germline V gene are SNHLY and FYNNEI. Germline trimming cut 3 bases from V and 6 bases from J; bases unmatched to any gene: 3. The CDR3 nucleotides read TGTGCCAGCAGTGAGTCGGGACAGGGGGCTGAAGCTTTCTTT. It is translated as CASSESGQGAEAFF. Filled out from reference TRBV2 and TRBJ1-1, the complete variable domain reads EPEVTQTPSHQVTQMGQEVILRCVPISNHLYFYWYRQILGQKVEFLVSFYNNEISEKSEIFDDQFSVERPDGSNFTLKIRSTKLEDSAMYFCASSESGQGAEAFFGQGTRLTVV.

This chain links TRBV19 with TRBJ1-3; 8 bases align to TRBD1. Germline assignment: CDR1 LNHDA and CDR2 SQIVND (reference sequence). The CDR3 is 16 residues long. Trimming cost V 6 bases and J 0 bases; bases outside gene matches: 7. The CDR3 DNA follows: TGTGCCAGTAGCACGGACAGGGTTTACTCTGGAAACACCATATATTTT. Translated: CASSTDRVYSGNTIYF.

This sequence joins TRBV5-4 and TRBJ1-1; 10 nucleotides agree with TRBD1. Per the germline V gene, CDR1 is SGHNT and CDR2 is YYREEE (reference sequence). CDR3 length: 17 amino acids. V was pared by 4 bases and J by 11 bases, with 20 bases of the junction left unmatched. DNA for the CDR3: TGTGCCAGCAGCCAAGGGGGGACAGGGGTCCAGGTAGTTCTGGCTTTCTTT. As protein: CASSQGGTGVQVVLAFF.

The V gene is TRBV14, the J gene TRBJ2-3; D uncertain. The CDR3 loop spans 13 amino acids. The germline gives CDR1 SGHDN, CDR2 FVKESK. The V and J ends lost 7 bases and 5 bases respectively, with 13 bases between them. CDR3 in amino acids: CASTQYMRDTQYF. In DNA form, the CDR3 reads TGTGCCAGCACCCAGTATATGAGAGATACGCAGTATTTT.

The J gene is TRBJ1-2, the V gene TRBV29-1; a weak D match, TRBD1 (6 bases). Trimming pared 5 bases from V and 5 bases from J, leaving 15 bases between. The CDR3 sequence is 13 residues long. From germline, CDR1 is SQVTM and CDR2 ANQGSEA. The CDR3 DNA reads TGCAGCGTTTTGGGGGCCGAGATGTATGGCTACACCTTC. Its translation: CSVLGAEMYGYTF.